This entry lists 12 T cell receptor beta chains sequenced from one sample in a study of cytomegalovirus exposure and HLA in healthy donors. PCR involved 60 Vbeta and 13 Jbeta primers. Sequencing used immunoSEQ multiplex PCR; TCRdb keeps in-frame clones, though not all of them. The sample carries about 160,000 clones, less than 80% recorded once. Sequencing was performed on PBMCs. These receptors were collected from a man between 40 and 49 years old in good health and CMV-seronegative.

V and J are TRBV5-1 and TRBJ2-7; D perhaps matches TRBD1 (8 bases). The V gene lost 1 base and the J gene lost 9 bases, with 17 bases spanning the gap. Germline V gene data show CDR1 as SGHRS and CDR2 as YFSETQ. The CDR3 loop spans 14 amino acids. The CDR3 DNA reads as TGCGCCAGCAGCTTGAACAGGGGGAGGGAGGGGCAGTACTTC. This gives the protein CASSLNRGREGQYF.

V gene TRBV5-5 combines with J gene TRBJ1-2, with D maybe TRBD1 (5 bases). Trimming pared 4 bases from V and 0 bases from J, leaving 13 bases between. The CDR3 sequence is 15 residues long. Germline V gene sequence: CDR1 SGHKS, CDR2 YYEKEE (reference sequence). The CDR3, as DNA: TGTGCCAGCAGCCCCGCGGACACTACTAACTATGGCTACACCTTC. Residues: CASSPADTTNYGYTF.

The chain joins TRBV18 to TRBJ1-3; 8 nucleotides agree with TRBD1. J was trimmed by 1 base and V by 4 bases; bases with no gene match: 9. This CDR3 spans 17 amino acids. Per germline, CDR1 KGHSH and CDR2 LQKENI. DNA of the CDR3: TGTGCCAGCTCACAGACGAGGACAGGGAGTTCTGGAAACACCATATATTTT. Protein: CASSQTRTGSSGNTIYF.

Only a few counts were recorded for this clone. The rearrangement joins TRBV18 to TRBJ2-7, with D unresolved. Trimming cost V 2 bases and J 0 bases, with 8 bases left between them. The CDR3 totals 14 residues. Germline values: CDR1 KGHSH, CDR2 LQKENI. The CDR3 region has the DNA TGTGCCAGCTCACCATCGACAAACTCCTACGAGCAGTACTTC. Translation: CASSPSTNSYEQYF.

The chain is built from TRBV4-1 and TRBJ2-6, with 9 bases fitting TRBD1. Germline CDR1 is MGHRA and CDR2 is YSYEKL. This CDR3 is built from 17 residues. J was trimmed by 2 bases and V by 2 bases; bases with no gene match: 4. The CDR3 loop reads CASSQTGTGPGANVLTF. CDR3 bases: TGCGCCAGCAGCCAAACCGGGACAGGGCCTGGGGCCAACGTCCTGACTTTC.

This clone was seen once. The rearrangement links TRBV5-4 to TRBJ2-7, with D unresolved. Between the trimmed V and J ends, which lost 3 bases and 3 bases, there was a span of 10 bases. CDR3 length equals 13 residues. The germline gives CDR1 SGHNT, CDR2 YYREEE (reference sequence). DNA of the CDR3: TGTGCCAGCAGCTCAGACTGGAACTACGAGCAGTACTTC. Residues: CASSSDWNYEQYF.

This chain joins TRBV28 and TRBJ1-5; tentative D call: TRBD1 (6 bases). Trimming left V 5 bases short and J 11 bases short, with 10 bases between. CDR1 and CDR2 (germline): MDHEN, SYDVKM. There are 11 residues in the CDR3. The chain's CDR3 is CASSPPGAQHF. CDR3 nucleotide sequence: TGTGCCAGCAGTCCCCCAGGGGCCCAGCATTTT.

This clone was recorded once. The chain carries TRBV11-2 and TRBJ2-7; TRBD2 matches at 7 bases. The J segment lost 0 bases and the V segment lost 1 base, leaving 3 bases of the junction unmatched. This CDR3 spans 15 amino acids. Germline V gives CDR1 SGHAT, CDR2 FQNNGV. CDR3 nucleotide sequence: TGTGCCAGCAGCTTAGCGGGAGGCCCCTCCTACGAGCAGTACTTC. It yields the protein CASSLAGGPSYEQYF.

This clone was recorded only once. This chain joins TRBV14 and TRBJ2-7, with 10 bases fitting TRBD2. The CDR3 length is 19 residues. The V and J ends lost 1 base and 4 bases, in that order; junction bases with no gene match: 16. The germline gives CDR1 SGHDN, CDR2 FVKESK. The CDR3 loop is CASSQGGRGSGRAWYEQYF. CDR3 bases: TGTGCCAGCAGCCAAGGTGGGAGAGGAAGCGGGAGGGCCTGGTACGAGCAGTACTTC. Based on the CDR3 plus reference TRBV14 and TRBJ2-7, the full variable domain is EAGVTQFPSHSVIEKGQTVTLRCDPISGHDNLYWYRRVMGKEIKFLLHFVKESKQDESGMPNNRFLAERTGGTYSTLKVQPAELEDSGVYFCASSQGGRGSGRAWYEQYFGPGTRLTVT.

This rearrangement joins TRBV6-6 to TRBJ2-7, with 12 bases that match TRBD2. V trimming: 6 bases; J trimming: 6 bases; junction bases outside the gene matches: 9. CDR1 and CDR2 (germline): MNHNY, SVGAGI (reference sequence). The length of the CDR3 is 15 residues. In DNA, the CDR3 is TGTGCCAGCAGACCCGCTAGCGGGAGGGCCGGCGAGCAGTACTTC. Translating gives CASRPASGRAGEQYF.

This chain uses TRBV6-5 with TRBJ1-6; D possibly corresponds to TRBD1 (5 bases). The CDR3 is made up of 14 amino acids. V gave up 4 bases and J gave up 9 bases, with 13 bases separating them. The germline gives CDR1 MNHEY, CDR2 SVGAGI. This CDR3 reads CASSLYIGGSPLHF. Written as DNA, the CDR3 is TGTGCCAGCAGTTTATACATCGGGGGTTCACCCCTCCACTTT.

The V gene is TRBV7-9, the J gene TRBJ2-3, with 8 bases that match TRBD2. The J segment lost 6 bases and the V segment lost 4 bases, leaving 12 bases of the junction unmatched. The CDR3 covers 16 residues. The germline gives CDR1 SEHNR, CDR2 FQNEAQ (reference sequence). The CDR3: CASSSPGLGVPDTQYF. The CDR3 DNA follows: TGTGCCAGCAGCTCGCCGGGACTAGGAGTCCCGGATACGCAGTATTTT. Full variable domain (remainder filled in from reference TRBV7-9 and TRBJ2-3): DTGVSQNPRHKITKRGQNVTFRCDPISEHNRLYWYRQTLGQGPEFLTYFQNEAQLEKSRLLSDRFSAERPKGSFSTLEIQRTEQGDSAMYLCASSSPGLGVPDTQYFGPGTRLTVL.